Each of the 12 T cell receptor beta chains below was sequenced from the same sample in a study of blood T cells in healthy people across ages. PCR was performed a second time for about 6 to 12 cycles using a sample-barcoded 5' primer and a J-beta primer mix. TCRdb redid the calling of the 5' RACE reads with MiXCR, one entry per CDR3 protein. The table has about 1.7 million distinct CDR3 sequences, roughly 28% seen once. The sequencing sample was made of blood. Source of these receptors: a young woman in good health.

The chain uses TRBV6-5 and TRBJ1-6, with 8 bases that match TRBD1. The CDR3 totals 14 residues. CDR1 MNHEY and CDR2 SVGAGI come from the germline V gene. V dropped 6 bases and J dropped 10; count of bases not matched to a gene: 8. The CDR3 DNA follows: TGTGCCAGCAGGAAACAGGGGGAGAGGTCACCCCTCCACTTT. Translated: CASRKQGERSPLHF.

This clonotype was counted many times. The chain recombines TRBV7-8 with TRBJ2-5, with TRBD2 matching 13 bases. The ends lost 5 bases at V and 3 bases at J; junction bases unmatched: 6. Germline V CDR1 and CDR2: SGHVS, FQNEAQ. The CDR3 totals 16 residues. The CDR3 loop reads CASSPPTSGRKETQYF. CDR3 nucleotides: TGTGCCAGCAGCCCCCCGACTAGCGGGAGGAAAGAGACCCAGTACTTC.

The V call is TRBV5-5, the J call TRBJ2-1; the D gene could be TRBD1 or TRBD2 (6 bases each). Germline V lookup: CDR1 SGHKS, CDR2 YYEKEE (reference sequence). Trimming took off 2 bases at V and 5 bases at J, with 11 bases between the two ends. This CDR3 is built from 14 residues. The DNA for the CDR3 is TGTGCCAGCAGCTTAGGGGGGCCGAACAATGAGCAGTTCTTC. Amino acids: CASSLGGPNNEQFF.

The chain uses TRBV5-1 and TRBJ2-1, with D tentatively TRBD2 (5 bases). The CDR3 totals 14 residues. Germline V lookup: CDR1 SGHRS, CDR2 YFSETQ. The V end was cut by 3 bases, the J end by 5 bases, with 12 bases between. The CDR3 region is CASSWASGHNEQFF. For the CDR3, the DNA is TGCGCCAGCAGCTGGGCGAGCGGACACAATGAGCAGTTCTTC.

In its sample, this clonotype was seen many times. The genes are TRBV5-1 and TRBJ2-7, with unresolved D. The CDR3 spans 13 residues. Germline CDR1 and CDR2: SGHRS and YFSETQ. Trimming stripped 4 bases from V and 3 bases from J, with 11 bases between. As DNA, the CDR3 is TGCGCCAGCAGCGCGCTCGGTGACTACGAGCAGTACTTC. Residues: CASSALGDYEQYF.

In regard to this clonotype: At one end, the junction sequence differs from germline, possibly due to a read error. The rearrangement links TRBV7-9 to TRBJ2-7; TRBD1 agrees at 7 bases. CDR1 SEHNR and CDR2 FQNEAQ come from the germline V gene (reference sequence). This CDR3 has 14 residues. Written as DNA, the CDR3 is TGTGCCGGCAGTGGCGACAGGGTATTGTACGAGCAGTACTTC. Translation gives CAGSGDRVLYEQYF.

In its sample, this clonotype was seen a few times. The CDR3 loop reads CASSWGRFSEQFF. The CDR3 DNA is TGTGCCAGCAGTTGGGGTCGATTCTCAGAGCAGTTCTTC. The rearrangement uses TRBV12-3 or TRBV12-4 and TRBJ2-1, with unresolved D. The CDR3 is made up of 13 amino acids. Trimming cost V 4 bases and J 10 bases, with 14 bases left between them.

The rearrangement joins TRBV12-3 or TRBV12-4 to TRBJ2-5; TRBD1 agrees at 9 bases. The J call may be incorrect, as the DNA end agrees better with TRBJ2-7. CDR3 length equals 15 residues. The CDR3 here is CASKRQGVISYEQYF. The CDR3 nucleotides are TGTGCCAGCAAAAGACAGGGGGTAATCTCCTACGAGCAGTACTTC.

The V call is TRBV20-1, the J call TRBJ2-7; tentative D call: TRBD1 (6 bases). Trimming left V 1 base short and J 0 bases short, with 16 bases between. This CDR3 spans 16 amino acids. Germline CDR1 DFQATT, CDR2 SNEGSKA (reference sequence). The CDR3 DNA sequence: TGCAGTGCTAGAGTCCTCAGGGGTTCACTCTCCTACGAGCAGTACTTC. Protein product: CSARVLRGSLSYEQYF.

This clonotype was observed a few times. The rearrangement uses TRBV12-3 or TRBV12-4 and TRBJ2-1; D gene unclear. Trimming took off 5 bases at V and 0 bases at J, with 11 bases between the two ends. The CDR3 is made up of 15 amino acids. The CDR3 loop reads CASSPLWGSYNEQFF. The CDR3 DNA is TGTGCCAGCAGTCCGCTGTGGGGCTCCTACAATGAGCAGTTCTTC.

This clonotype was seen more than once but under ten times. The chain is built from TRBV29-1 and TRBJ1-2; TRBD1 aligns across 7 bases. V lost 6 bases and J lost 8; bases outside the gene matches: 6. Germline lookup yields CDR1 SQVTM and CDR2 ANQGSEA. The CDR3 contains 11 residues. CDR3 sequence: CSVRQGGGYTF. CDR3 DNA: TGCAGCGTCCGACAGGGAGGAGGCTACACCTTC.

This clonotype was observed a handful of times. The CDR3 nucleotides are TGTGCCACCAGTGATTCGTCTAGGCTTTCTGAAGCTTTCTTT. It encodes CATSDSSRLSEAFF. The chain has TRBV24-1 and TRBJ1-1, with no clear D. Trimming shortened V by 2 bases and J by 6 bases, and 12 bases separated the two germline ends. Germline-derived CDR1 and CDR2 are KGHDR and SFDVKD. The CDR3 loop spans 14 amino acids.